A selection of T cell receptor beta chains follows, all from one sample in a study of human T cells and chemical hapten exposure. TCRdb analysed the RACE reads with MiXCR anew, one entry per CDR3 protein. The data contain about 110,000 distinct CDR3 sequences, 11% of them singletons. Sequenced here: whole blood, sampled in connection with sensitization to the hapten diphenylcyclopropenone (DPC). The receptors shown here come from a woman between 40 and 50 years old with alopecia areata. Some clones in this sample may be carry-over from other donors' samples. Each CDR3 is given with its conserved first and last residue. Fields, in order: clone size, J gene, V gene, CDR3 protein. Clone size is shown for a subset of rows, as once, few, many or a class of expanded clone.

abundance: many; j_gene: TRBJ2-7; v_gene: TRBV20-1; CDR3aa: CSAQLQGRVWEQYF
abundance: once; j_gene: TRBJ2-1; v_gene: TRBV7-2; CDR3aa: CASREVRGAGYNEQFF
abundance: few; j_gene: TRBJ2-1; v_gene: TRBV5-1; CDR3aa: CASSLEGGRAYNEQFF
abundance: NA; j_gene: TRBJ1-2; v_gene: TRBV5-5; CDR3aa: CASSHKTGRDYTF
abundance: many; j_gene: TRBJ2-1; v_gene: TRBV7-2; CDR3aa: CASSSPSGSHNEQFF
abundance: many; j_gene: TRBJ1-1; v_gene: TRBV28; CDR3aa: CASSTSPGLGTEAFF
abundance: few; j_gene: TRBJ2-5; v_gene: TRBV15; CDR3aa: CATSSRDTETQYF
abundance: few; j_gene: TRBJ1-4; v_gene: TRBV20-1; CDR3aa: CSARLGGSGEKLFF
abundance: many; j_gene: TRBJ2-2; v_gene: TRBV7-2; CDR3aa: CASSVGGGRAPGELFF
abundance: NA; j_gene: TRBJ1-6; v_gene: TRBV11-1; CDR3aa: CASRDRRYSPLHF
abundance: many; j_gene: TRBJ2-3; v_gene: TRBV18; CDR3aa: CASSQTLPGADTQYF
abundance: NA; j_gene: TRBJ2-2; v_gene: TRBV7-2; CDR3aa: CASSEPGALYPGELFF
abundance: NA; j_gene: TRBJ2-3; v_gene: TRBV4-2; CDR3aa: CASSKFPGSGDTQYF
abundance: many; j_gene: TRBJ2-1; v_gene: TRBV6-1; CDR3aa: CASSELGLRAYNEQFF
abundance: NA; j_gene: TRBJ2-2; v_gene: TRBV12-3/TRBV12-4; CDR3aa: CASSLEGSGELFF
abundance: many; j_gene: TRBJ1-3; v_gene: TRBV12-3/TRBV12-4; CDR3aa: CASSSWGNTIYF
abundance: NA; j_gene: TRBJ2-5; v_gene: TRBV25-1; CDR3aa: CASSSSGRHQETQYF
abundance: few; j_gene: TRBJ2-2; v_gene: TRBV7-2; CDR3aa: CASSLGPTTGELFF
abundance: NA; j_gene: TRBJ2-1; v_gene: TRBV29-1; CDR3aa: CSGREAPFGEQFF
abundance: many; j_gene: TRBJ2-3; v_gene: TRBV11-3; CDR3aa: CASSPGLAGSTDTQYF
abundance: NA; j_gene: TRBJ1-3; v_gene: TRBV7-2; CDR3aa: CASSPTRGTPGNTIYF
abundance: many; j_gene: TRBJ1-5; v_gene: TRBV3-1; CDR3aa: CASSHGQNQPQHF
abundance: medium-sized; j_gene: TRBJ1-2; v_gene: TRBV19; CDR3aa: CASSITRTPIDYGYTF
abundance: NA; j_gene: TRBJ1-1; v_gene: TRBV6-2/TRBV6-3; CDR3aa: CASTNPTGNDTEAFF
abundance: many; j_gene: TRBJ1-6; v_gene: TRBV7-3; CDR3aa: CASSLKAGGGSPLHF
abundance: few; j_gene: TRBJ1-1; v_gene: TRBV9; CDR3aa: CASSVGLRGDTEAFF
abundance: few; j_gene: TRBJ2-5; v_gene: TRBV12-3/TRBV12-4; CDR3aa: CASSPSGSFKTQYF
abundance: few; j_gene: TRBJ1-1; v_gene: TRBV4-1; CDR3aa: CASSQERRVGTEAFF
abundance: few; j_gene: TRBJ1-1; v_gene: TRBV7-2; CDR3aa: CASSLEVGTSFF
abundance: few; j_gene: TRBJ2-1; v_gene: TRBV19; CDR3aa: CASSAHRASEQFF
abundance: many; j_gene: TRBJ2-1; v_gene: TRBV20-1; CDR3aa: CSAKAAGGSGNEQFF
abundance: many; j_gene: TRBJ2-1; v_gene: TRBV9; CDR3aa: CASSPMANSYNEQFF
abundance: few; j_gene: TRBJ2-1; v_gene: TRBV20-1; CDR3aa: CSASGDFNEQFF
abundance: many; j_gene: TRBJ1-1; v_gene: TRBV2; CDR3aa: CASREPNTEAFF
abundance: NA; j_gene: TRBJ2-5; v_gene: TRBV7-2; CDR3aa: CASSRGGAEETQYF
abundance: few; j_gene: TRBJ1-5; v_gene: TRBV6-2/TRBV6-3; CDR3aa: CASSYLDIYQPQHF
abundance: many; j_gene: TRBJ1-5; v_gene: TRBV4-2; CDR3aa: CASSQDSRGRQPQHF
abundance: few; j_gene: TRBJ2-1; v_gene: TRBV11-2; CDR3aa: CASWMGSYNEQFF
abundance: NA; j_gene: TRBJ2-5; v_gene: TRBV3-2; CDR3aa: CASSQGVRETQYF
abundance: many; j_gene: TRBJ1-1; v_gene: TRBV25-1; CDR3aa: CASSAQLPPGEAFF
abundance: many; j_gene: TRBJ2-5; v_gene: TRBV12-3/TRBV12-4; CDR3aa: CASSAGTRGETQYF
abundance: few; j_gene: TRBJ2-1; v_gene: TRBV19; CDR3aa: CASSIASRSSYNEQFF
abundance: many; j_gene: TRBJ2-5; v_gene: TRBV6-5; CDR3aa: CASSRVLSQETQYF
abundance: few; j_gene: TRBJ1-5; v_gene: TRBV7-2; CDR3aa: CASSFAPGQGGGQPQHF
abundance: many; j_gene: TRBJ2-5; v_gene: TRBV19; CDR3aa: CASSIQLLYQETQYF
abundance: NA; j_gene: TRBJ2-1; v_gene: TRBV11-3; CDR3aa: CATSPEGTLSYNEQFF